This T cell receptor (beta chain) is from a study of identical twins. Via MiXCR, TCRdb re-called the 5' RACE reads, giving one row per CDR3 protein. The sample holds over 500,000 distinct CDR3 sequences, 22% seen once. The CDR3 covers 18 residues. V shed 3 bases, J shed 3 bases, and the junction held 12 bases outside the gene matches. These data are also associated with another study on T cells expressing NK-cell markers.

The chain combines TRBV12-3 or TRBV12-4 with TRBJ2-4, with TRBD2 identical over 9 bases. The source material was CD4+ T cells sorted from blood. The TCR originated in a woman between 18 and 30 years old in good health. CDR3 nucleotides: TGTGCCAGCAGTTTTGTGCGGGGGGGCATTTTTGGCAAAAACATTCAGTACTTC. Amino acids: CASSFVRGGIFGKNIQYF.